This is a list of T cell receptor beta chains from one sample in a study of cytomegalovirus exposure and HLA in healthy donors. Some clones are missing from TCRdb's copy, which holds only in-frame ones; the method was immunoSEQ multiplex PCR. The repertoire holds 150,000 or so clones, roughly 79% seen once, with approximately 6.3% in the top ten. Sequencing was carried out using PBMCs. These receptors all come from a woman in her 40s in good health and CMV-seropositive. CDR3s include the opening cysteine and the closing phenylalanine or tryptophan. The D gene is left open where the match is weak. A row's size may be missing; if present it is once, few, many or a size class.

size	V	D	J	DNA	CDR3
.	TRBV7-2	TRBD2	TRBJ2-5	TGTGCCAGCACCCAAAACGGGGGGGCGACAATCCAAGAGACCCAGTACTTC	CASTQNGGATIQETQYF
.	TRBV9	.	TRBJ1-2	TGTGCCAGCAGCGTAACAGGTTCGAAGGGCTACACCTTC	CASSVTGSKGYTF
few	TRBV5-6	.	TRBJ1-4	TGTGCCAGCAGCTTGGGTTTAGAGTTTAATGAAAAACTGTTTTTT	CASSLGLEFNEKLFF
once	TRBV18	TRBD2	TRBJ2-1	TGTGCCAGCTCACCTCAACGGACTAGCGGGTACTACAATGAGCAGTTCTTC	CASSPQRTSGYYNEQFF
.	TRBV11-2	.	TRBJ2-2	TGTGCCAGCAGCCCTTTGTACCAGGGGAACGGGGAGCTGTTTTTT	CASSPLYQGNGELFF
.	TRBV15	TRBD2	TRBJ2-1	TGTGCCACCAGCACCGGGACTAGCGGGGGGGCAAGGCGGAAGTTCTTC	CATSTGTSGGARRKFF
.	TRBV4-2	.	TRBJ1-2	TGTGCCAGCAGCCAAGATCTGGGAGTCCTTAACTATGGCTACACCTTC	CASSQDLGVLNYGYTF
.	TRBV2	TRBD1	TRBJ2-1	TGTGCCAGCAGTGATACGGGACAGAGTTACAATGAGCAGTTCTTC	CASSDTGQSYNEQFF
.	TRBV30	TRBD1	TRBJ1-6	TGTGCCTGGAGCGCACTGGGACAGGGGAGTTCACCCCTCCACTTT	CAWSALGQGSSPLHF
.	TRBV28	.	TRBJ2-2	TGTGCCAGCAGCTCTACAGCCAGGGTAGGGGCGAACACCGGGGAGCTGTTTTTT	CASSSTARVGANTGELFF
.	TRBV18	.	TRBJ2-6	TGTGCCAGCTCATCTCAGGGGTCCCCTGGGGCCAACGTCCTGACTTTC	CASSSQGSPGANVLTF
few	TRBV19	TRBD1	TRBJ2-5	TGTGCCAGCAACGCCGGGACAGCCAAAGAGACCCAGTACTTC	CASNAGTAKETQYF
once	TRBV6-4	TRBD1	TRBJ1-1	TGTGCCAGCAGTCCCTCCGGGACAGGAGAGGCTTTCTTT	CASSPSGTGEAFF
.	TRBV11-3	TRBD2	TRBJ2-1	TGTGCCAGCAGCCCGGAAGCGGGGGGGTACAATGAGCAGTTCTTC	CASSPEAGGYNEQFF
.	TRBV30	TRBD1	TRBJ2-3	TGTGCCTGGAGTCCAGGGGGTAGTATAGATACGCAGTATTTT	CAWSPGGSIDTQYF
few	TRBV18	.	TRBJ2-3	TGTGCCAGCTCACCACCGGGTAGCGCAGATACGCAGTATTTT	CASSPPGSADTQYF
.	TRBV9	.	TRBJ1-2	TGTGCCAGCAGCCGGTCGGGGACTTCCTATGGCTACACCTTC	CASSRSGTSYGYTF
.	TRBV11-2	TRBD1	TRBJ1-2	TGTGCCAGCAGCTCCCTGGACAGGGAGGCCTTCTATGGCTACACCTTC	CASSSLDREAFYGYTF
once	TRBV6-1	.	TRBJ1-5	TGTGCCAGCAGTACAGGGCTGAGCAATCAGCCCCAGCATTTT	CASSTGLSNQPQHF
.	TRBV4-2	.	TRBJ2-3	TGTGCCAGCAGCCAAGATATTGAACTAGCCACAGATACGCAGTATTTT	CASSQDIELATDTQYF
.	TRBV13	.	TRBJ1-6	TGTGCCAGCACCCAGGGTGGCCGAGATAATTCACCCCTCCACTTT	CASTQGGRDNSPLHF
.	TRBV30	.	TRBJ2-2	TGTGCCTGGAGTGTCCTTGGGGAGCTGTTTTTT	CAWSVLGELFF
.	TRBV28	.	TRBJ1-1	TGTGCCAGCAGGCTGACGGGGAGCACTGAAGCTTTCTTT	CASRLTGSTEAFF
few	TRBV11-2	.	TRBJ2-7	TGTGCCAGCAGCTTAGATCTAGAGGGCGAGCAGTACTTC	CASSLDLEGEQYF
.	TRBV5-1	TRBD2	TRBJ2-1	TGCGCCAGCAGCTCACTAGCGGGGGTAAACAATGAGCAGTTCTTC	CASSSLAGVNNEQFF
.	TRBV7-9	.	TRBJ2-7	TGTGCCAGCAGCTACCAACCCTACTCCTACGAGCAGTACTTC	CASSYQPYSYEQYF
.	TRBV15	.	TRBJ1-2	TGTGCCACCAGCAGAGATCGAACGAGGGGCTACACCTTC	CATSRDRTRGYTF
.	TRBV28	TRBD1	TRBJ1-2	TGTGCCAGCACTAACGGACAGGATCCACCTGGCTACACCTTC	CASTNGQDPPGYTF
few	TRBV2	.	TRBJ2-4	TGTGCCAGCAGTGATCTCCCGCCCGGACACCGCATGGGCCCAATAGCCAAAAACATTCAGTACTTC	CASSDLPPGHRMGPIAKNIQYF
.	TRBV7-9	.	TRBJ2-5	TGTGCCAGCAGCTTAGGATCGGGCAGGGAAGAGACCCAGTACTTC	CASSLGSGREETQYF
.	TRBV5-6	.	TRBJ2-5	TGTGCCAGCAGCTTTCGGGAGACCCAGTACTTC	CASSFRETQYF
few	TRBV18	TRBD1	TRBJ2-1	TGTGCCAGCTCTCCAACGGGTAGGGACAGCTACAATGAGCAGTTCTTC	CASSPTGRDSYNEQFF
.	TRBV5-1	.	TRBJ2-5	TGCGCCAGCAGTCGGGCGGGCGGGACACAGGGGGAGACCCAGTACTTC	CASSRAGGTQGETQYF
.	TRBV12-1	.	TRBJ2-1	TGTGCCAGCAGCTTTGCCAGGACCGGCTCGGGGGACAATGAGCAGTTCTTC	CASSFARTGSGDNEQFF
.	TRBV6-6	TRBD2	TRBJ2-3	TGTGCCAGCAGAGGGACTAGCGGGGGGGCCTCTCTCACGCAGTATTTT	CASRGTSGGASLTQYF
few	TRBV5-4	.	TRBJ2-3	TGTGCCAGCAGGTCCCAGTCAGATACGCAGTATTTT	CASRSQSDTQYF
.	TRBV6-6	TRBD1	TRBJ1-2	TGTGCCAGCAACAGCCCAACACAGGGGTTGGGTAGTGGCTACACCTTC	CASNSPTQGLGSGYTF
.	TRBV12-5	TRBD1	TRBJ1-5	TGTGCTAGTGGTTTGGTACTGGGACAGGGGTCCAGATGGGGCAATCAGCCCCAGCATTTT	CASGLVLGQGSRWGNQPQHF
few	TRBV5-6	TRBD2	TRBJ2-1	TGTGCCAGCAGCTTGGGAGCTAGCGGGGGCTACAATGAGCAGTTCTTC	CASSLGASGGYNEQFF
.	TRBV19	.	TRBJ2-2	TGTGCCAGTAGTCATCTCGGGACCGGGGAGCTGTTTTTT	CASSHLGTGELFF
.	TRBV12-1	.	TRBJ2-3	TGTGCCAGCAGCTTCCCTCTAGCGGGGGGGACATATACGCAGTATTTT	CASSFPLAGGTYTQYF
.	TRBV6-5	TRBD2	TRBJ2-7	TGTGCCAGCAGTTACCGGTTTAGCGGGGTCCCCTACGAGCAGTACTTC	CASSYRFSGVPYEQYF
few	TRBV5-4	TRBD1	TRBJ2-3	TGTGCCAGCAGCCGGAGACAGGGAACAGATACGCAGTATTTT	CASSRRQGTDTQYF
.	TRBV18	.	TRBJ2-6	TGTGCCAGCTCACCTAGCTCTGGGGCCAACGTCCTGACTTTC	CASSPSSGANVLTF
.	TRBV5-1	TRBD2	TRBJ2-3	TGCGCCAGCAGCTTGGGGCTAGCGGGGCGAAGCACAGATACGCAGTATTTT	CASSLGLAGRSTDTQYF
once	TRBV13	.	TRBJ2-4	TGTGCCAGCAGCTTCCAGGGAAAAAACATTCAGTACTTC	CASSFQGKNIQYF
.	TRBV27	TRBD1	TRBJ2-2	TGTGCCAGCAGTAGGACAGGGGGGGGGCGGGGGACCGGGGAGCTGTTTTTT	CASSRTGGGRGTGELFF
.	TRBV6-5	TRBD1	TRBJ1-4	TGTGCCAGCAGTTACTCACCAGGGGGCCGAGAAAAACTGTTTTTT	CASSYSPGGREKLFF
.	TRBV2	.	TRBJ1-4	TGTGCCAGTACCTTACGGGAGGCTGAAAAACTGCTTTTT	CASTLREAEKLLF
few	TRBV18	TRBD1	TRBJ1-1	TGTGCCAGCTCACCGAGGACAGGGGGGGAAGCTTTCTTT	CASSPRTGGEAFF
.	TRBV18	.	TRBJ1-2	TGTGCCAGCTCTCCCGAAGACAAGGCTGGCTACACCTTC	CASSPEDKAGYTF
.	TRBV6-1	.	TRBJ2-7	TGTGCCAGCAGTGAGTCCAGGGCCTACGAGCAGTACTTC	CASSESRAYEQYF
.	TRBV2	.	TRBJ1-2	TGTGCCAGCAGGGCGGACAGAGCATATGGCTACACCTTC	CASRADRAYGYTF
.	TRBV10-3	.	TRBJ2-7	TGTGCCATCAGTGTGGCGGGGCACTACGAGCAGTACTTC	CAISVAGHYEQYF